This TCR beta chain comes out of a study of response to subunit inactivated influenza vaccine. Germline V gives CDR1 SGHTA, CDR2 FQGNSA. CDR3 length: 16 amino acids. V lost 5 bases, J lost 4 bases, and 18 bases lay in between. Each CDR3 protein gets one entry after TCRdb re-called the RT-PCR reads with MiXCR. Among about 780,000 distinct CDR3 sequences listed, about 18% were seen once. There are a few counts of this clonotype. The chain is built from TRBV7-2 and TRBJ2-1; no clear D. The sequence came from a man in his fifties or sixties who received an inactivated influenza vaccine. The material sequenced was PBMCs from blood, taken 5 days after vaccination. The CDR3 nucleotides are TGTGCCAGCAGCAAAACGTCCAGAATTTATTACAATGAGCAGTTCTTC. Translation: CASSKTSRIYYNEQFF.